Following are 5 T cell receptor beta chains from one sample sequenced in a study of T cell responses to AZD1222 COVID-19 vaccine. Generated by immunoSEQ multiplex PCR, the TCRdb table keeps only in-frame clones and is missing some. Of tens of thousands of clones listed, 80% to 95% are singletons. The sequences come from peripheral blood, collected on day 0 of MenACWY control vaccination. The source is an adult in good health.

The chain recombines TRBV29-1 with TRBJ2-1; 9 bases match TRBD1. This CDR3 has 16 amino acids. V trimming: 3 bases; J trimming: 9 bases; junction bases outside the gene matches: 15. In germline, CDR1 is SQVTM, CDR2 ANQGSEA. Here the CDR3 DNA reads TGCAGCGTTGAGAGCCGGGACAGGGCGTCTACGGGTGAGCAGTTCTTC. Protein sequence: CSVESRDRASTGEQFF.

The J gene is TRBJ1-4, the V gene TRBV19; unclear D gene. Trimming took 3 bases from V and 5 from J, leaving 10 bases between them. The germline CDR1 and CDR2 sequences are LNHDA and SQIVND (reference sequence). There are 14 residues in the CDR3. The CDR3 DNA sequence: TGTGCCAGTAGTATTGGTCCAAGCAATGAAAAACTGTTTTTT. Amino acid sequence: CASSIGPSNEKLFF.

The chain carries TRBV15 and TRBJ1-5, with TRBD1 matching over 7 bases. The J segment lost 5 bases and the V segment lost 3 bases, leaving 4 bases of the junction unmatched. The V gene's germline CDR1 is LNHNV and CDR2 YYDKDF (reference sequence). CDR3 size: 14 residues. CDR3: CATSSGTEYQPQHF. The CDR3 region has the DNA TGTGCCACCAGCAGCGGGACAGAGTATCAGCCCCAGCATTTT. The full variable domain, completed using reference TRBV15 and TRBJ1-5, is DAMVIQNPRYQVTQFGKPVTLSCSQTLNHNVMYWYQQKSSQAPKLLFHYYDKDFNNEADTPDNFQSRRPNTSFCFLDIRSPGLGDTAMYLCATSSGTEYQPQHFGDGTRLSIL.

This clone was recorded only once. This chain uses TRBV12-5 with TRBJ2-3; TRBD1 aligns across 9 bases. The CDR3 is 15 amino acids. Unmatched junction bases numbered 4, after V lost 4 bases and J lost 2 bases. Germline-derived CDR1 and CDR2 are LGHNT and FRNRAP. The CDR3 here is CASGSTGGITDTQYF. CDR3 in DNA: TGTGCTAGTGGTTCTACAGGGGGCATCACAGATACGCAGTATTTT.

The J gene is TRBJ2-3, the V gene TRBV7-2; D might be TRBD2 (6 bases). CDR3 length: 17 residues. V lost 5 bases to trimming and J lost 7 bases, with 25 bases between them. Germline V CDR1 and CDR2: SGHTA, FQGNSA. This CDR3 reads CASSPRTGGFSPHTQYF. CDR3 DNA: TGTGCCAGCAGCCCGCGGACTGGAGGGTTCTCCCCTCATACGCAGTATTTT.